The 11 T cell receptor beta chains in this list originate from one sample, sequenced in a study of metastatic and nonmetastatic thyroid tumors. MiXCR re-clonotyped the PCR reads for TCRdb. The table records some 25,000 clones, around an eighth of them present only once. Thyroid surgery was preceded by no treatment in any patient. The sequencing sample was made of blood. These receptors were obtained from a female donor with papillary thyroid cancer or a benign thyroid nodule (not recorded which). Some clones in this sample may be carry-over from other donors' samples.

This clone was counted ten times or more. The CDR3 DNA is TGTGCCAGCAGCTTAGGGACCGTATACGAGCAGTACTTC. This translates into CASSLGTVYEQYF. V and J are TRBV7-2 and TRBJ2-7; D call uncertain. V lost 1 base to trimming and J lost 4 bases, with 8 bases between them. This CDR3 is built from 13 residues. Germline V gene lookup returns CDR1 SGHTA and CDR2 FQGNSA.

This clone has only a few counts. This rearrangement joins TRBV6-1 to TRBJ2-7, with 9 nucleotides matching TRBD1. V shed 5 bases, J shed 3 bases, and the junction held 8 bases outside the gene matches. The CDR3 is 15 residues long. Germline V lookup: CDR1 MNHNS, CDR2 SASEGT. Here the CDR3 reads CASSPTGTGIYEQYF. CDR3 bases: TGTGCCAGCAGTCCGACCGGGACAGGGATCTACGAGCAGTACTTC.

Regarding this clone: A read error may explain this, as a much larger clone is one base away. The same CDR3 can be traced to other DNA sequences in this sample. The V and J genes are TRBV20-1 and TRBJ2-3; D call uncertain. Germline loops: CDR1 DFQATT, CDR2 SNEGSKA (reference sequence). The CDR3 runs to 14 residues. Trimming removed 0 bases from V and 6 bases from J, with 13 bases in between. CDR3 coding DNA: TGCAGTGCTAGAGATGGCGTAGTGACGGATACGCAGTATTTT. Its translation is CSARDGVVTDTQYF.

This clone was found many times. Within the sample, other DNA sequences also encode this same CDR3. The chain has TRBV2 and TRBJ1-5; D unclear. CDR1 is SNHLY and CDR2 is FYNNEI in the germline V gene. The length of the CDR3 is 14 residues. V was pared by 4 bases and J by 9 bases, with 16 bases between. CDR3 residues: CASSAGQVGRPQHF. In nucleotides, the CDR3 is TGTGCCAGCAGTGCTGGTCAGGTAGGTCGGCCCCAGCATTTT.

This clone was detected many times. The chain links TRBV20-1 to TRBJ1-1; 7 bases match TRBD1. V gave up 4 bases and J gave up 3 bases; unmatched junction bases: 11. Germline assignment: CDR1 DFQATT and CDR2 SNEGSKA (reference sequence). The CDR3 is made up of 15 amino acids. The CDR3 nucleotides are TGCAGTGCTACCCAAGGGGGCAGTCGGGACACTGAAGCTTTCTTT. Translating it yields CSATQGGSRDTEAFF.

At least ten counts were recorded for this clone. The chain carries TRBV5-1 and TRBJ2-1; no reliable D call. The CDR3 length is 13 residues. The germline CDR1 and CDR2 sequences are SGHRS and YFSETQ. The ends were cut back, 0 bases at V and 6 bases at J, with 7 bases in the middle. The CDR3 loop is CASSLGPGNEQFF. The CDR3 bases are TGCGCCAGCAGCTTGGGCCCAGGCAATGAGCAGTTCTTC.

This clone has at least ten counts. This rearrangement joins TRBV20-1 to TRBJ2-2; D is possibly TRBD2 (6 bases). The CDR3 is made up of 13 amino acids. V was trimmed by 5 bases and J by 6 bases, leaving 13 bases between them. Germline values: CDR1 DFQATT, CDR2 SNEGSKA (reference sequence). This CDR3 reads CSAPGTWAGELFF. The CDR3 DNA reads TGCAGTGCTCCCGGGACTTGGGCCGGGGAGCTGTTTTTT.

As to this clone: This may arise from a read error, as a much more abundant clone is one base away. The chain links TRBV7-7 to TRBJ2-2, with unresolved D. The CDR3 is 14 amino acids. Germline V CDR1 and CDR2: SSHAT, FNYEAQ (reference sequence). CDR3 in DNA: TGTGCTAGCAGCTTAGGTGTCGGTGTCGGGGAGCTGTTTTTT. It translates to CASSLGVGVGELFF.

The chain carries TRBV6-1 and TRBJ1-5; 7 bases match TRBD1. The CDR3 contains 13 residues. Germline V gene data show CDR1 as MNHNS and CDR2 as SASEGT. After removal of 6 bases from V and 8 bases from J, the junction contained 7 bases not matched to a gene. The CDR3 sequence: CASRPGGGKPQHF. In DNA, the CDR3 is TGTGCCAGCAGACCAGGGGGAGGTAAGCCCCAGCATTTT.

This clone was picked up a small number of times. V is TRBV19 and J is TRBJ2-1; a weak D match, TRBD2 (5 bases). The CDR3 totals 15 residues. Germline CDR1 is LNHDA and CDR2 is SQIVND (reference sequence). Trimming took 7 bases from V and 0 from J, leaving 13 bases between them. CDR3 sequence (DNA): TGTGCCAGTACCCCTGGCCGGGACTCCTACAATGAGCAGTTCTTC. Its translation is CASTPGRDSYNEQFF. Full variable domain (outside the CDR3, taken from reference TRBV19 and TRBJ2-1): DGGITQSPKYLFRKEGQNVTLSCEQNLNHDAMYWYRQDPGQGLRLIYYSQIVNDFQKGDIAEGYSVSREKKESFPLTVTSAQKNPTAFYLCASTPGRDSYNEQFFGPGTRLTVL.

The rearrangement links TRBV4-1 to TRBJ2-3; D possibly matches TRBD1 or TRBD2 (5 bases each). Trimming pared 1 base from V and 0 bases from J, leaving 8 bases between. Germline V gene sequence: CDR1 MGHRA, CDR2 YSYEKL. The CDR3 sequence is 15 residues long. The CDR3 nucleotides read TGCGCCAGCAGCCAAGGGGGGTTCAGCACAGATACGCAGTATTTT. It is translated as CASSQGGFSTDTQYF.